This entry lists 21 T cell receptor beta chains sequenced from one sample in a study of cytomegalovirus exposure and HLA in healthy donors. 60 Vbeta and 13 Jbeta primers were used in PCR. TCRdb's table, derived via immunoSEQ multiplex PCR, lists solely in-frame clones and lacks some. The sample has about 180,000 clones, approximately 80% seen once. The sample comprised PBMCs. Receptors were obtained from a girl aged 5-17 years in good health and CMV-seropositive.

The gene calls are TRBV6-1 and TRBJ2-7; TRBD2 matches 14 bases. The CDR3 is 16 amino acids. The V and J ends lost 3 bases and 6 bases, in that order; junction bases with no gene match: 7. CDR1 is MNHNS and CDR2 is SASEGT in the germline V gene. The CDR3, as DNA: TGTGCCAGCAGTGAGCAGCGTGGACTAGCGGGGGGCGAGCAGTACTTC. Amino acid sequence: CASSEQRGLAGGEQYF.

The V gene is TRBV9, the J gene TRBJ2-1, with D unresolved. This CDR3 is built from 15 residues. Germline values: CDR1 SGDLS, CDR2 YYNGEE. Deletions cut 1 base from V and 2 bases from J, with 10 bases between. The CDR3 loop is CASSVTAIPYNEQFF. The CDR3 DNA reads as TGTGCCAGCAGCGTAACCGCTATCCCCTACAATGAGCAGTTCTTC.

The chain recombines TRBV5-1 with TRBJ2-6, with 8 nucleotides matching TRBD1. The V and J ends lost 6 bases and 0 bases, in that order; junction bases with no gene match: 8. The germline gives CDR1 SGHRS, CDR2 YFSETQ. The CDR3 is 17 residues long. In nucleotides, the CDR3 is TGCGCCAGCATTGCCGGGACAGGTGGCTCTGGGGCCAACGTCCTGACTTTC. Protein: CASIAGTGGSGANVLTF.

This chain joins TRBV7-9 and TRBJ1-1; 11 bases fit TRBD1. The CDR3 is 14 amino acids. V trimming: 6 bases; J trimming: 6 bases; junction bases outside the gene matches: 6. CDR1 is SEHNR and CDR2 is FQNEAQ in the germline V gene (reference sequence). The CDR3 sequence is CASRPGQGVSEAFF. The DNA of the CDR3 is TGTGCCAGCAGGCCGGGACAGGGGGTTTCTGAAGCTTTCTTT.

This rearrangement joins TRBV29-1 to TRBJ2-7; unclear D gene. Trimming took 4 bases from V and 3 from J, leaving 7 bases between them. The CDR3 loop spans 11 amino acids. Germline V gene sequence: CDR1 SQVTM, CDR2 ANQGSEA. CDR3 loop: CSVASSYEQYF. CDR3 DNA: TGCAGCGTTGCATCCAGCTACGAGCAGTACTTC.

V and J are TRBV7-9 and TRBJ2-3; no clear D. Germline V gives CDR1 SEHNR, CDR2 FQNEAQ (reference sequence). The CDR3 runs to 13 residues. V lost 4 bases to trimming and J lost 3 bases, with 8 bases between them. CDR3 sequence (DNA): TGTGCCAGCAGCTACCCCGGGACAGATACGCAGTATTTT. Translated: CASSYPGTDTQYF. Supplemented by reference TRBV7-9 and TRBJ2-3, the full variable domain reads DTGVSQNPRHKITKRGQNVTFRCDPISEHNRLYWYRQTLGQGPEFLTYFQNEAQLEKSRLLSDRFSAERPKGSFSTLEIQRTEQGDSAMYLCASSYPGTDTQYFGPGTRLTVL.

The chain carries TRBV7-6 and TRBJ2-7, with 9 bases fitting TRBD1. CDR3 length equals 14 residues. V shed 7 bases, J shed 6 bases, and the junction held 10 bases outside the gene matches. Germline V lookup: CDR1 SGHVS, CDR2 FNYEAQ. Here the CDR3 DNA reads TGTGCCAGCACCTTGACGGGACAGGGTCCCGAGCAGTACTTC. Encoded protein: CASTLTGQGPEQYF.

A word on this clone: Other DNA sequences in the sample encode the same CDR3. The chain has TRBV5-6 and TRBJ2-7; the D is unclear. Germline CDR1 reads SGHDT; CDR2 reads YYEEEE. V lost 5 bases and J lost 0, with 6 bases in between. This CDR3 has 12 amino acids. The CDR3 spells CASSLSSYEQYF. CDR3 sequence (DNA): TGTGCCAGCAGTCTTAGCTCCTACGAGCAGTACTTC.

V usage is TRBV27 and J usage is TRBJ2-1; TRBD2 agrees at 13 bases. The germline CDR1 and CDR2 sequences are MNHEY and SMNVEV (reference sequence). J lost 10 bases, V lost 3 bases, and 6 bases had no gene match. This CDR3 has 15 residues. The CDR3 region is CASSLYPGLAGEQFF. CDR3 DNA: TGTGCCAGCAGTTTGTACCCGGGACTAGCGGGGGAGCAGTTCTTC.

The V gene is TRBV7-6, the J gene TRBJ2-5; 7 bases are a match to TRBD2. The J call is doubtful: the DNA matches TRBJ2-7 better. This CDR3 spans 16 amino acids. Looked up from germline, CDR1 is SGHVS and CDR2 is FNYEAQ. The CDR3 region has the DNA TGTGCCAGCAGCTTAGCGAGCGGGGAGGGAAACTACGAGCAGTACTTC. This gives the protein CASSLASGEGNYEQYF.

This CDR3 is CASSLGADYQETQYF. CDR3 bases: TGTGCCAGCAGCTTGGGCGCGGATTACCAAGAGACCCAGTACTTC. The genes are TRBV5-6 and TRBJ2-5, with no clear D. This CDR3 comprises 15 residues. Trimming left V 0 bases short and J 0 bases short, with 9 bases between. Looked up from germline, CDR1 is SGHDT and CDR2 is YYEEEE.

The rearrangement links TRBV27 to TRBJ2-7, with unresolved D. V lost 2 bases and J 0 bases, leaving 11 bases between the germline ends. The germline CDR1 and CDR2 sequences are MNHEY and SMNVEV (reference sequence). The CDR3 runs 15 residues. The CDR3 DNA reads TGTGCCAGCAGTTTAATACAGCCCAGCTCCTACGAGCAGTACTTC. It specifies CASSLIQPSSYEQYF.

V and J are TRBV6-5 and TRBJ2-1; 12 bases map to TRBD2. The CDR3 runs to 15 residues. Per the germline V gene, CDR1 is MNHEY and CDR2 is SVGAGI. J gave up 10 bases and V 7 bases, and 11 bases lay outside the gene matches. CDR3 nucleotides: TGTGCCAGCACCCCAGGGGGACTAGCGGGTGGGGAGCAGTTCTTC. Residues: CASTPGGLAGGEQFF.

The chain has TRBV6-1 and TRBJ1-1, with unresolved D. The CDR3 is 14 amino acids. Germline V gene data show CDR1 as MNHNS and CDR2 as SASEGT. Trimming took 2 bases from V and 5 from J, leaving 12 bases between them. CDR3 protein: CASSELFGGTEAFF. The CDR3, as DNA: TGTGCCAGCAGTGAATTGTTTGGAGGGACTGAAGCTTTCTTT.

CDR3 coding DNA: TGCGCCAGCAGTGATGGGACAGGGAACCGGGAGCAGTACTTC. This translates into CASSDGTGNREQYF. The chain carries TRBV10-1 and TRBJ2-7; TRBD1 agrees at 9 bases. The CDR3 has 14 residues. The V segment lost 3 bases and the J segment 7 bases; nucleotides outside the gene matches: 7. CDR1 WNHNN and CDR2 SYGVQD come from the germline V gene (reference sequence).

The chain carries TRBV7-8 and TRBJ2-5; perhaps TRBD1 as D (6 bases). V dropped 1 base and J dropped 1 base, with 10 bases sitting between them. The CDR3 totals 15 residues. Germline lookup yields CDR1 SGHVS and CDR2 FQNEAQ. CDR3 region: CASSLETGIQETQYF. CDR3 nucleotides: TGTGCCAGCAGCTTAGAGACAGGAATCCAAGAGACCCAGTACTTC.

CDR3 coding DNA: TGTGCCAGCAGCGGGGAGGCGGGAGGAGCGGATACGCAGTATTTT. It encodes CASSGEAGGADTQYF. The chain recombines TRBV6-4 with TRBJ2-3, with 8 bases lining up with TRBD2. CDR3 length equals 15 residues. V lost 6 bases to trimming and J lost 6 bases; unmatched junction nucleotides: 11. The germline gives CDR1 MRHNA, CDR2 SNTAGT.

This clone was detected once. The genes are TRBV5-1 and TRBJ2-7; 7 bases align to TRBD1. Germline V gene data show CDR1 as SGHRS and CDR2 as YFSETQ. V lost 7 bases to trimming and J lost 2 bases; unmatched junction nucleotides: 9. CDR3 length: 14 amino acids. The CDR3 reads CASGPAQGTYEQYF. CDR3 nucleotides: TGCGCCAGCGGTCCGGCACAGGGGACCTACGAGCAGTACTTC.

This chain uses TRBV2 with TRBJ1-1; 10 nucleotides line up with TRBD1. The CDR3 extends over 13 amino acids. The germline gives CDR1 SNHLY, CDR2 FYNNEI. V trimming: 4 bases; J trimming: 5 bases; junction bases outside the gene matches: 1. DNA of the CDR3: TGTGCCAGCAGTGGGACAGGGGGGACTGAAGCTTTCTTT. Amino acid sequence: CASSGTGGTEAFF.

This chain connects TRBV7-6 to TRBJ2-1; 10 nucleotides match TRBD1. Germline V gene data show CDR1 as SGHVS and CDR2 as FNYEAQ. Unmatched junction bases numbered 9, after V lost 3 bases and J lost 7 bases. The CDR3 extends over 16 amino acids. CDR3 region: CASSFEGTGVGNEQFF. The CDR3 DNA reads as TGTGCCAGCAGCTTCGAGGGGACAGGGGTTGGGAATGAGCAGTTCTTC.

The chain couples TRBV6-1 to TRBJ2-1, with D possibly TRBD2 on 6 matching bases. V shed 2 bases and J shed 2 bases, with 10 bases lying between them. CDR1 MNHNS and CDR2 SASEGT come from the germline V gene. The CDR3 is 15 amino acids. As DNA, the CDR3 is TGTGCCAGCAGTGAATTAGCGGAACCCTACAATGAGCAGTTCTTC. It specifies CASSELAEPYNEQFF.